The 4 T cell receptor beta chains listed next were all sequenced from one sample in a study of blood T cell repertoires in COVID-19. Assay: immunoSEQ multiplex PCR; the TCRdb copy retains only in-frame clones and omits some. Of 200,000 to 250,000 clones in the sample, about four fifths are singletons; the top ten hold approximately 1.8%. Material for sequencing was PBMCs or T cells enriched from blood (not recorded which). Receptor source: a man aged 55 to 70 who had recovered from COVID-19.

The chain employs TRBV7-9 and TRBJ1-1, with 10 bases identical to TRBD1. The length of the CDR3 is 16 residues. Germline CDR1 and CDR2: SEHNR and FQNEAQ (reference sequence). The V gene end was trimmed by 1 base and the J gene end by 5 bases; junction bases not matched to a gene: 7. This CDR3 is CASSLGPGTGETEAFF. The DNA of the CDR3 is TGTGCCAGCAGCTTAGGTCCCGGGACAGGGGAAACTGAAGCTTTCTTT.

This clone was seen a single time. The rearrangement links TRBV18 to TRBJ2-4; 10 nucleotides line up with TRBD1. The CDR3 is made up of 14 amino acids. Looked up from germline, CDR1 is KGHSH and CDR2 is LQKENI. V lost 2 bases to trimming and J lost 9 bases; unmatched junction nucleotides: 4. CDR3 in amino acids: CASSPGTGVAIQYF. The CDR3 coding sequence is TGTGCCAGCTCACCAGGGACAGGGGTGGCCATTCAGTACTTC.

The chain joins TRBV7-2 to TRBJ1-2; no reliable D call. V was shortened by 0 bases and J by 0 bases, with 8 bases between the two germline ends. The CDR3 is 15 amino acids. Per germline, CDR1 SGHTA and CDR2 FQGNSA. The CDR3 DNA is TGTGCCAGCAGCTTAGCGCAGACAACTAACTATGGCTACACCTTC. Translating it yields CASSLAQTTNYGYTF.

The chain links TRBV7-6 to TRBJ2-3, with D possibly TRBD2 on 6 matching bases. This CDR3 has 16 amino acids. V was cut by 1 base and J by 2 bases, with 13 bases left in between. The V gene's germline CDR1 is SGHVS and CDR2 FNYEAQ. CDR3 loop: CASSLGAGPYTDTQYF. The CDR3 DNA reads TGTGCCAGCAGCTTAGGTGCGGGGCCCTACACAGATACGCAGTATTTT.